Presented here are 18 T cell receptor beta chains from one specimen sequenced in a study of blood T cell repertoires in COVID-19. Data came from immunoSEQ multiplex PCR; TCRdb stores just in-frame clones and leaves some out. Here the sample spans hundreds of thousands of clones, less than 90% being singletons. The sequenced sample consisted of peripheral blood. These receptors were collected from a human donor in a cohort sampled during active COVID-19.

This chain uses TRBV20-1 with TRBJ2-7; D might be TRBD1 (5 bases). The germline V gene has CDR1 DFQATT and CDR2 SNEGSKA (reference sequence). The CDR3 sequence is 11 residues long. V shed 6 bases and J shed 2 bases, with 8 bases lying between them. CDR3 sequence (DNA): TGCAGTGCCACAGGCCCCTACGAGCAGTACTTC. Translated: CSATGPYEQYF.

For this clone: Other nucleotide sequences from this sample produce the same CDR3. The J gene is TRBJ2-5, the V gene TRBV27; a weak D match, TRBD1 (5 bases). CDR1 is MNHEY, CDR2 SMNVEV, per germline (reference sequence). CDR3 length: 13 residues. V was shortened by 2 bases and J by 2 bases, with 6 bases between the two germline ends. The CDR3 sequence is CASSLQGQETQYF. CDR3 in DNA: TGTGCCAGCAGTTTACAGGGACAAGAGACCCAGTACTTC.

This rearrangement joins TRBV15 to TRBJ1-4; tentative D call: TRBD1 (5 bases). V lost 2 bases and J lost 2, with 15 bases in between. This CDR3 has 17 residues. Germline loops: CDR1 LNHNV, CDR2 YYDKDF (reference sequence). CDR3 sequence reads: CATSRPGFPFTNEKLFF. CDR3 DNA sequence: TGTGCCACCAGCAGACCAGGGTTCCCCTTTACTAATGAAAAACTGTTTTTT.

The chain carries TRBV4-1 and TRBJ1-6; TRBD1 is a possible D gene (6 bases). V shed 4 bases and J shed 4 bases, with 14 bases lying between them. This CDR3 region has 16 residues. Germline CDR1 MGHRA, CDR2 YSYEKL. The CDR3 reads CASSLTQGSYNSPLHF. The CDR3 nucleotides are TGCGCCAGCAGCCTTACACAGGGCTCTTATAATTCACCCCTCCACTTT.

The chain joins TRBV18 to TRBJ2-7; possibly TRBD1 for D (5 bases). Germline CDR1 KGHSH, CDR2 LQKENI. Trimming removed 5 bases from V and 3 bases from J, with 8 bases in between. The CDR3 is made up of 12 amino acids. The CDR3 here is CASSLGLYEQYF. The CDR3 DNA follows: TGTGCCAGCTCATTGGGGCTCTACGAGCAGTACTTC.

This clone was recorded only once. The V gene is TRBV2, the J gene TRBJ2-5, with 11 bases matching TRBD2. Trimming removed 3 bases from V and 3 bases from J; junction bases left unmatched: 3. Germline values: CDR1 SNHLY, CDR2 FYNNEI. The CDR3 runs 15 residues. This CDR3 is CASSEMGLAEETQYF. The DNA for the CDR3 is TGTGCCAGCAGTGAGATGGGACTAGCGGAAGAGACCCAGTACTTC.

The V call is TRBV10-3, the J call TRBJ2-5, with D possibly being TRBD2 (6 bases). V lost 3 bases and J 4 bases, leaving 15 bases between the germline ends. This CDR3 has 15 residues. From germline, CDR1 is ENHRY and CDR2 SYGVKD. The CDR3 loop reads CAISDLVGGRETQYF. Written as DNA, the CDR3 is TGTGCCATCAGTGATTTGGTGGGGGGACGAGAGACCCAGTACTTC.

As DNA, the CDR3 is TGTGCCAGCAGTTTATCCAGGGGGAATCAGCCCCAGCATTTT. As protein: CASSLSRGNQPQHF. This chain links TRBV27 with TRBJ1-5, with 7 nucleotides matching TRBD1. After removal of 0 bases from V and 4 bases from J, the junction contained 0 bases not matched to a gene. The germline CDR1 and CDR2 sequences are MNHEY and SMNVEV (reference sequence). CDR3 length: 14 residues.

This chain joins TRBV12-3 or TRBV12-4 and TRBJ1-1; possible D gene TRBD1, 6 bases. Trimming stripped 3 bases from V and 8 bases from J, with 7 bases between. This CDR3 spans 11 amino acids. CDR3 sequence reads: CASSFGGEAFF. CDR3 nucleotides: TGTGCCAGCAGTTTTGGGGGCGAAGCTTTCTTT.

This chain connects TRBV5-8 to TRBJ2-3, with unresolved D. CDR3 size: 11 residues. Germline lookup yields CDR1 SGHTS and CDR2 YDEGEE. Trimming removed 8 bases at V and 1 base at J, with 5 bases between. CDR3 region: CASPGTDTQYF. The CDR3 DNA sequence: TGTGCCAGTCCCGGCACAGATACGCAGTATTTT.

This chain uses TRBV24-1 with TRBJ2-3, with 9 bases that match TRBD1. The junction had 15 bases not matched to a gene; V was cut back by 4 bases and J by 14 bases. This CDR3 region has 15 residues. Germline values: CDR1 KGHDR, CDR2 SFDVKD. CDR3 sequence reads: CATSEGTGLRVKLYF. CDR3 DNA: TGTGCCACCAGTGAGGGGACAGGGTTGAGGGTAAAGCTGTATTTT.

This chain uses TRBV6-5 with TRBJ2-6; D not certain. The germline V gene encodes CDR1 MNHEY and CDR2 SVGAGI. The V gene lost 4 bases and the J gene lost 0 bases, with 4 bases spanning the gap. The length of the CDR3 is 14 residues. The CDR3 DNA sequence: TGTGCCAGCAGTTTTCGCTCTGGGGCCAACGTCCTGACTTTC. Protein sequence: CASSFRSGANVLTF.

This sequence joins TRBV29-1 and TRBJ2-5; D possibly corresponds to TRBD1 (6 bases). The germline V gene has CDR1 SQVTM and CDR2 ANQGSEA. The CDR3 has 13 amino acids. V was trimmed by 8 bases and J by 1 base, leaving 14 bases between them. CDR3 sequence reads: CSYQDRTQETQYF. CDR3 DNA sequence: TGCAGCTACCAAGACAGGACCCAAGAGACCCAGTACTTC.

The gene calls are TRBV2 and TRBJ2-1, with 10 bases identical to TRBD2. The germline V gene encodes CDR1 SNHLY and CDR2 FYNNEI. The CDR3 length is 16 residues. Trimming removed 6 bases from V and 4 bases from J; junction bases left unmatched: 9. The CDR3 protein is CASSASGLAEYNEQFF. The CDR3 region has the DNA TGTGCCAGCAGCGCATCCGGACTAGCGGAATACAATGAGCAGTTCTTC.

This clone was seen once. The chain combines TRBV2 with TRBJ1-1; the D is unclear. Germline lookup yields CDR1 SNHLY and CDR2 FYNNEI. The V end lost 4 bases, the J end lost 0 bases, and 6 bases lay between the germline ends. The CDR3 totals 13 residues. Here the CDR3 reads CASSGGMNTEAFF. Here the CDR3 DNA reads TGTGCCAGCAGTGGAGGAATGAACACTGAAGCTTTCTTT.

The chain combines TRBV18 with TRBJ1-5; D not certain. CDR1 and CDR2 (germline): KGHSH, LQKENI. The germline V and J ends were trimmed by 5 bases and 7 bases, with 15 bases remaining between them. The CDR3 consists of 14 residues. CDR3 region: CASSSGISGQPQHF. CDR3 bases: TGTGCCAGCTCATCGGGGATATCGGGACAGCCCCAGCATTTT.

The CDR3 sequence is CASSPRGRAGNTGELFF. In DNA, the CDR3 is TGTGCCAGCTCACCAAGAGGGAGGGCCGGGAACACCGGGGAGCTGTTTTTT. This sequence joins TRBV18 and TRBJ2-2, with 7 positions matching TRBD2. Germline V gene data show CDR1 as KGHSH and CDR2 as LQKENI. V trimming: 2 bases; J trimming: 1 base; junction bases outside the gene matches: 7. The CDR3 spans 17 residues.

This clone showed up just a few times. V is TRBV27 and J is TRBJ1-6; TRBD1 matches 7 bases. V dropped 5 bases and J dropped 7; count of bases not matched to a gene: 5. This CDR3 spans 14 amino acids. The germline gives CDR1 MNHEY, CDR2 SMNVEV (reference sequence). The CDR3 region has the DNA TGTGCCAGCAGTCTCAGGGGGTTGAATTCACCCCTCCACTTT. This gives the protein CASSLRGLNSPLHF.